What follows are 2 T cell receptor beta chains derived from one specimen sequenced in a study of Ad26.COV2.S vaccination and SARS-CoV-2 variants. Documented treatment: some 20 received Ad26.COV2.S at low or high dose, single or two shots; about 5 received placebo; per-sample allocation not given. Samples analyzed were those drawn on day 63 after the first vaccine or placebo injection. Assay: immunoSEQ multiplex PCR; the TCRdb copy retains only in-frame clones and omits some. This table has 350,000 to 400,000 clones, about nine tenths appearing once. The sequencing used peripheral blood, collected in a trial of Ad26.COV2.S vaccine versus placebo. The receptor set was obtained from a person aged 18-60 years who received the Ad26.COV2.S COVID-19 vaccine or a placebo.

V and J are TRBV29-1 and TRBJ2-7; D not resolved. In germline, CDR1 is SQVTM, CDR2 ANQGSEA. Trimming pared 1 base from V and 1 base from J, leaving 11 bases between. The CDR3 is 14 amino acids. DNA of the CDR3: TGCAGCGTTGAAGTAGGCGTGGAATCCTACGAGCAGTACTTC. Translating gives CSVEVGVESYEQYF.

The V gene is TRBV28, the J gene TRBJ2-7; possibly TRBD1 or TRBD2 for D (6 bases each). The CDR3 has 15 amino acids. Per the germline V gene, CDR1 is MDHEN and CDR2 is SYDVKM. The V gene lost 2 bases and the J gene lost 7 bases, with 18 bases spanning the gap. The chain's CDR3 is CASSLGGGTLGEQYF. For the CDR3, the DNA is TGTGCCAGCAGTTTAGGAGGGGGAACCTTGGGAGAGCAGTACTTC.